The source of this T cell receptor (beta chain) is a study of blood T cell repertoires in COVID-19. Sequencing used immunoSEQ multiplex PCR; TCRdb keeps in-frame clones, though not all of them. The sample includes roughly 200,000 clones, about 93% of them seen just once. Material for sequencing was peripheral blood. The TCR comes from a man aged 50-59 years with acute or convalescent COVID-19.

CDR3 coding DNA: TGTGCCAGCAGCTTAGCCCCAGGGGCCTTGGGCACCGGGGAGCTGTTTTTT. Encoded protein: CASSLAPGALGTGELFF. This sequence joins TRBV11-2 and TRBJ2-2, with D tentatively TRBD1 (6 bases). V shed 1 base and J shed 4 bases, with 16 bases lying between them. CDR3 length: 17 amino acids. CDR1 SGHAT and CDR2 FQNNGV come from the germline V gene.